This entry lists 32 T cell receptor beta chains sequenced from one sample in a study of beta chain features in type 1 diabetes. What was sequenced were expressed TCRB transcripts, since all of the isolated RNA had been reverse transcribed. Sequencing used immunoSEQ multiplex PCR; TCRdb keeps in-frame clones, though not all of them. The sample lists over 700,000 clones, about a sixth occurring once. What was sequenced was naive CD4+ T cells from blood. The receptors come from a woman between 18 and 29 years old in good health.

In its sample, this clone was seen once. This chain joins TRBV7-2 and TRBJ1-2, with 9 positions matching TRBD1. CDR1 and CDR2 from the germline V gene are SGHTA and FQGNSA. With V trimmed by 5 bases and J by 8 bases, 9 bases remained unmatched. The CDR3 totals 14 residues. In nucleotides, the CDR3 is TGTGCCAGCAGCCAAGATGAGGGACAGGGAGGCTACACCTTC. Translation gives CASSQDEGQGGYTF.

This clone occurred a few times. The chain links TRBV29-1 to TRBJ2-5; D is possibly TRBD2 (6 bases). CDR3 length: 12 residues. V was trimmed by 8 bases and J by 5 bases, leaving 15 bases between them. The germline gives CDR1 SQVTM, CDR2 ANQGSEA. The DNA of the CDR3 is TGCAGCCACCGTACGGGAGCGGAGACCCAGTACTTC. It encodes CSHRTGAETQYF. Based on the CDR3 plus reference TRBV29-1 and TRBJ2-5, the full variable domain is SAVISQKPSRDICQRGTSLTIQCQVDSQVTMMFWYRQQPGQSLTLIATANQGSEATYESGFVIDKFPISRPNLTFSTLTVSNMSPEDSSIYLCSHRTGAETQYFGPGTRLLVL.

The rearrangement uses TRBV19 and TRBJ1-1; D unclear. The CDR3 runs to 16 residues. Germline CDR1 reads LNHDA; CDR2 reads SQIVND (reference sequence). V was clipped by 4 bases and J by 7 bases, with 22 bases between them. The CDR3 DNA reads TGTGCCAGTAGTAAAGGGATCAGACAATCAAGAGGTGAAGCTTTCTTT. Translation gives CASSKGIRQSRGEAFF.

The chain employs TRBV13 and TRBJ1-3; D is perhaps TRBD1 (5 bases). V was cut by 6 bases and J by 0 bases, with 9 bases left in between. Germline CDR1 reads PRHDT; CDR2 reads FYEKMQ (reference sequence). The CDR3 totals 14 residues. The CDR3 DNA reads as TGTGCCAGCAGTGACAGACGCTCTGGAAACACCATATATTTT. Its translation: CASSDRRSGNTIYF.

This clone was recorded a few times. The chain recombines TRBV25-1 with TRBJ1-5, with TRBD1 as a possible D gene (5 bases). CDR1 is MGHDK and CDR2 is SYGVNS in the germline V gene. V lost 3 bases to trimming and J lost 6 bases, with 12 bases between them. This CDR3 spans 14 amino acids. The CDR3 coding sequence is TGTGCCAGCAGTGATTACAGGAGTCTTCAGCCCCAGCATTTT. Its protein product is CASSDYRSLQPQHF.

The chain recombines TRBV5-1 with TRBJ2-3; D perhaps matches TRBD2 (7 bases). The CDR3 covers 15 residues. The V gene's germline CDR1 is SGHRS and CDR2 YFSETQ. V was clipped by 4 bases and J by 2 bases, with 14 bases between them. The CDR3 DNA sequence: TGCGCCAGCAGCGGGGGGGCAGACTACACAGATACGCAGTATTTT. This translates into CASSGGADYTDTQYF.

The genes are TRBV15 and TRBJ2-1; 9 nucleotides agree with TRBD2. J gave up 9 bases and V 3 bases, and 12 bases lay outside the gene matches. The germline CDR1 and CDR2 sequences are LNHNV and YYDKDF (reference sequence). This CDR3 has 16 amino acids. CDR3 DNA sequence: TGTGCCACCAGCAGGGGGTTTGCGGGAGGGCCGGGTGAGCAGTTCTTC. Translated: CATSRGFAGGPGEQFF.

This clone was seen more than once but under ten times. The chain has TRBV27 and TRBJ2-1, with 9 positions matching TRBD2. From germline, CDR1 is MNHEY and CDR2 SMNVEV (reference sequence). Unmatched junction bases numbered 4, after V lost 5 bases and J lost 2 bases. This CDR3 has 15 amino acids. CDR3 loop: CASSNSGRPYNEQFF. The DNA for the CDR3 is TGTGCCAGCAGTAATAGCGGGAGACCCTACAATGAGCAGTTCTTC.

J is TRBJ1-1 and V is TRBV7-8, with 7 bases identical to TRBD1. The CDR3 is 14 amino acids. Unmatched junction bases numbered 4, after V lost 5 bases and J lost 1 base. Germline V lookup: CDR1 SGHVS, CDR2 FQNEAQ. CDR3 region: CASSPGDRNTEAFF. DNA of the CDR3: TGTGCCAGCAGCCCCGGGGACAGGAACACTGAAGCTTTCTTT.

V gene TRBV28 combines with J gene TRBJ2-1, with TRBD2 matching over 14 bases. Trimming at V came to 5 bases and at J to 0 bases, leaving 6 bases not matched to a gene. The germline CDR1 and CDR2 sequences are MDHEN and SYDVKM. The CDR3 spans 18 residues. The CDR3 reads CASSKGLAGGLSYNEQFF. The DNA of the CDR3 is TGTGCCAGCAGTAAAGGACTAGCGGGAGGCCTCTCCTACAATGAGCAGTTCTTC.

The chain uses TRBV5-4 and TRBJ1-1, with a possible D match to TRBD1 (6 bases). In germline, CDR1 is SGHNT, CDR2 YYREEE (reference sequence). Trimming took off 4 bases at V and 4 bases at J, with 17 bases between the two ends. The CDR3 runs to 15 residues. The CDR3 region has the DNA TGTGCCAGCAGCCCTACTGCGGACAGTTTCACTGAAGCTTTCTTT. This gives the protein CASSPTADSFTEAFF.

The rearrangement joins TRBV7-9 to TRBJ2-2; tentatively, D is TRBD1 (6 bases). CDR1 and CDR2 from the germline V gene are SEHNR and FQNEAQ (reference sequence). The CDR3 has 14 amino acids. Deletions cut 2 bases from V and 4 bases from J, with 8 bases between. The CDR3 region is CASSLIRGTGELFF. For the CDR3, the DNA is TGTGCCAGCAGCTTAATCAGGGGCACCGGGGAGCTGTTTTTT. Full variable domain (outside the CDR3, taken from reference TRBV7-9 and TRBJ2-2): DTGVSQNPRHKITKRGQNVTFRCDPISEHNRLYWYRQTLGQGPEFLTYFQNEAQLEKSRLLSDRFSAERPKGSFSTLEIQRTEQGDSAMYLCASSLIRGTGELFFGEGSRLTVL.

V gene TRBV7-2 combines with J gene TRBJ1-5, with D possibly TRBD1 on 5 matching bases. Between the trimmed V and J ends, which lost 2 bases and 4 bases, there was a span of 12 bases. This CDR3 has 15 residues. CDR1 is SGHTA and CDR2 is FQGNSA in the germline V gene. The CDR3 DNA reads as TGTGCCAGCAGCTTATTTAGGACAAGTAATCAGCCCCAGCATTTT. This sequence encodes CASSLFRTSNQPQHF. The full variable domain, completed using reference TRBV7-2 and TRBJ1-5, is GAGVSQSPSNKVTEKGKDVELRCDPISGHTALYWYRQSLGQGLEFLIYFQGNSAPDKSGLPSDRFSAERTGGSVSTLTIQRTQQEDSAVYLCASSLFRTSNQPQHFGDGTRLSIL.

This clone was counted between two and nine times. The V gene is TRBV4-1, the J gene TRBJ2-1, with D tentatively TRBD2 (6 bases). The CDR3 runs 16 residues. V was trimmed by 5 bases and J by 5 bases, leaving 19 bases between them. Germline assignment: CDR1 MGHRA and CDR2 YSYEKL. CDR3 DNA: TGCGCCAGCAGCACAAAGACTAGTCGACCCGACAATGAGCAGTTCTTC. It codes for CASSTKTSRPDNEQFF.

V and J are TRBV14 and TRBJ2-1; perhaps TRBD1 as D (6 bases). V lost 1 base to trimming and J lost 7 bases, with 14 bases between them. This CDR3 is built from 15 residues. The germline CDR1 and CDR2 sequences are SGHDN and FVKESK. CDR3 sequence: CASSQAFLRGNEQFF. The CDR3 DNA sequence: TGTGCCAGCAGCCAAGCCTTCCTGAGGGGGAATGAGCAGTTCTTC.

V gene TRBV5-6 combines with J gene TRBJ2-7; tentatively, D is TRBD2 (5 bases). Trimming shortened V by 0 bases and J by 2 bases, and 12 bases separated the two germline ends. From germline, CDR1 is SGHDT and CDR2 YYEEEE. This CDR3 spans 15 amino acids. CDR3 DNA sequence: TGTGCCAGCAGCTTGGTGCCGGGGATTGCCTACGAGCAGTACTTC. Its protein product is CASSLVPGIAYEQYF.

The chain couples TRBV4-2 to TRBJ2-5; D gene ambiguous. This CDR3 region has 14 residues. Germline CDR1 and CDR2: LGHNA and YNFKEQ. Trimming took 1 base from V and 2 from J, leaving 8 bases between them. As DNA, the CDR3 is TGTGCCAGCAGCCAAGCTCAAGGTCAAGAGACCCAGTACTTC. Residues: CASSQAQGQETQYF.

This clone came up a few times. The genes are TRBV5-1 and TRBJ2-2, with D perhaps matching TRBD1 (5 bases). From germline, CDR1 is SGHRS and CDR2 YFSETQ. V was cut by 0 bases and J by 6 bases, with 12 bases left in between. The CDR3 spans 15 residues. CDR3 in amino acids: CASSLGQGSAGELFF. DNA for the CDR3: TGCGCCAGCAGCTTGGGGCAGGGATCCGCCGGGGAGCTGTTTTTT.

This chain uses TRBV7-9 with TRBJ1-2; tentative D call: TRBD1 (5 bases). The germline CDR1 and CDR2 sequences are SEHNR and FQNEAQ (reference sequence). The CDR3 contains 16 residues. Trimming removed 2 bases at V and 4 bases at J, with 17 bases between. CDR3 sequence (DNA): TGTGCCAGCAGCTTAAATGACGGGGCCGACGGCTATGGCTACACCTTC. This gives the protein CASSLNDGADGYGYTF.

The chain is built from TRBV10-3 and TRBJ2-5; D perhaps matches TRBD1 (5 bases). V dropped 0 bases and J dropped 1 base, with 9 bases sitting between them. The CDR3 spans 15 residues. The germline V gene has CDR1 ENHRY and CDR2 SYGVKD. CDR3 sequence (DNA): TGTGCCATCAGTGAGTCGCAGGGTTTCCAAGAGACCCAGTACTTC. This gives the protein CAISESQGFQETQYF.

This clone appeared a few times. The same CDR3 is also encoded by other DNA sequences in this sample. The V call is TRBV7-2, the J call TRBJ1-5; D perhaps matches TRBD1 (5 bases). The CDR3 is 15 amino acids. The germline V gene encodes CDR1 SGHTA and CDR2 FQGNSA. Trimming took 1 base from V and 5 from J, leaving 12 bases between them. CDR3 amino acids: CASSLVGQGDQPQHF. CDR3 sequence (DNA): TGTGCCAGCAGCTTAGTGGGTCAAGGGGATCAGCCCCAGCATTTT.

V and J are TRBV6-5 and TRBJ2-7, with a tentative D call TRBD1 (6 bases). Deletions cut 5 bases from V and 0 bases from J, with 11 bases between. The germline V gene encodes CDR1 MNHEY and CDR2 SVGAGI. The CDR3 runs 14 residues. Here the CDR3 DNA reads TGTGCCAGCAGTGCCAGGGGCAGCTCCTACGAGCAGTACTTC. Translation: CASSARGSSYEQYF.

The CDR3: CASSTTGAYEQYF. The CDR3 bases are TGTGCCAGTAGTACGACAGGGGCCTACGAGCAGTACTTC. The chain couples TRBV19 to TRBJ2-7, with 8 bases matching TRBD1. This CDR3 has 13 residues. Germline values: CDR1 LNHDA, CDR2 SQIVND (reference sequence). V shed 4 bases, J shed 2 bases, and the junction held 1 base outside the gene matches.

This clone has a handful of counts. The chain recombines TRBV7-9 with TRBJ2-3; tentative D call: TRBD2 (6 bases). The CDR3 is 15 amino acids. Germline V CDR1 and CDR2: SEHNR, FQNEAQ (reference sequence). Trimming left V 7 bases short and J 6 bases short, with 20 bases between. CDR3 sequence: CASTPSGTPADTQYF. CDR3 DNA: TGTGCCAGCACCCCTTCCGGGACTCCGGCGGATACGCAGTATTTT.

The table lists this clone with a few counts. The V and J genes are TRBV18 and TRBJ2-3; no reliable D call. The V gene lost 1 base and the J gene lost 4 bases, with 9 bases spanning the gap. This CDR3 comprises 14 residues. The V gene's germline CDR1 is KGHSH and CDR2 LQKENI. CDR3 nucleotide sequence: TGTGCCAGCTCACCACGTAGTACCTCAGATACGCAGTATTTT. It encodes CASSPRSTSDTQYF.

The chain recombines TRBV10-3 with TRBJ2-5; maybe TRBD2 (6 bases). V was clipped by 2 bases and J by 2 bases, with 6 bases between them. The CDR3 loop spans 13 amino acids. Germline V gene data show CDR1 as ENHRY and CDR2 as SYGVKD. CDR3 residues: CAISEAGQETQYF. The CDR3 nucleotides read TGTGCCATCAGTGAGGCGGGACAAGAGACCCAGTACTTC.

This chain uses TRBV7-2 with TRBJ2-3; 8 positions agree with TRBD2. The CDR3 has 17 amino acids. With V trimmed by 1 base and J by 3 bases, 9 bases remained unmatched. The germline CDR1 and CDR2 sequences are SGHTA and FQGNSA. The CDR3 nucleotides are TGTGCCAGCAGCTTAGAACCCGGAGTAGCGGGGACAGATACGCAGTATTTT. Translating it yields CASSLEPGVAGTDTQYF.

This clone was detected a few times. Other DNA sequences from this sample encode an identical CDR3 as well. V gene TRBV28 combines with J gene TRBJ2-6; D unresolved. Germline lookup yields CDR1 MDHEN and CDR2 SYDVKM. V lost 6 bases, J lost 0 bases, and 6 bases lay in between. The CDR3 covers 14 residues. The CDR3 DNA is TGTGCCAGCAGCCTCAGCTCTGGGGCCAACGTCCTGACTTTC. Protein sequence: CASSLSSGANVLTF.

The chain uses TRBV4-2 and TRBJ2-7; weak D call: TRBD1 (6 bases). This CDR3 has 15 amino acids. Trimming shortened V by 2 bases and J by 1 base, and 12 bases separated the two germline ends. CDR1 is LGHNA and CDR2 is YNFKEQ in the germline V gene. Written as DNA, the CDR3 is TGTGCCAGCAGCCAACGGACAGACCTGTCCTACGAGCAGTACTTC. This sequence encodes CASSQRTDLSYEQYF.

There are a few counts of this clone. This chain connects TRBV7-2 to TRBJ1-1; 9 bases align to TRBD1. CDR1 and CDR2 (germline): SGHTA, FQGNSA. The CDR3 is 14 amino acids. Unmatched junction bases numbered 5, after V lost 1 base and J lost 8 bases. The CDR3 sequence is CASSLEAGTGEAFF. CDR3 nucleotides: TGTGCCAGCAGCTTAGAGGCCGGGACAGGGGAAGCTTTCTTT.

This chain uses TRBV7-8 with TRBJ2-1; D gene unclear. Trimming took off 7 bases at V and 6 bases at J, with 13 bases between the two ends. The CDR3 consists of 13 residues. Germline V gene data show CDR1 as SGHVS and CDR2 as FQNEAQ. The CDR3 coding sequence is TGTGCCAGCAAATTAGCTTTGGCCAATGAGCAGTTCTTC. It is translated as CASKLALANEQFF.

This clone was detected a few times. The identical CDR3 is also encoded by other nucleotide sequences in the sample. The V call is TRBV7-9, the J call TRBJ2-5; D not certain. The germline V gene has CDR1 SEHNR and CDR2 FQNEAQ (reference sequence). There are 13 residues in the CDR3. V lost 3 bases to trimming and J lost 0 bases, with 5 bases between them. CDR3 loop: CASSFGNQETQYF. CDR3 DNA: TGTGCCAGCAGCTTTGGAAACCAAGAGACCCAGTACTTC.